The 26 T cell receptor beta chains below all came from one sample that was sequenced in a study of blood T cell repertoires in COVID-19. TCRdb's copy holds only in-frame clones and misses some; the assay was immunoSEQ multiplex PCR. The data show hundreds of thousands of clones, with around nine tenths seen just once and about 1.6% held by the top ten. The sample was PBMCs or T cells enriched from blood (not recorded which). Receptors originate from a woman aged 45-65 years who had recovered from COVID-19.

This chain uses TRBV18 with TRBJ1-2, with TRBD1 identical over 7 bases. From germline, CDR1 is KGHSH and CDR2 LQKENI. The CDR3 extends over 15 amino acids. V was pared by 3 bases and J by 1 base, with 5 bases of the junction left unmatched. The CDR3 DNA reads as TGTGCCAGCTCACCGCTACAGGGGATTAACTATGGCTACACCTTC. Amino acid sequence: CASSPLQGINYGYTF.

This CDR3 reads CAISEALGLAGNNEQFF. DNA for the CDR3: TGTGCCATCAGTGAAGCTTTAGGACTAGCGGGAAATAATGAGCAGTTCTTC. The chain uses TRBV10-3 and TRBJ2-1; TRBD2 aligns across 12 bases. V lost 3 bases to trimming and J lost 7 bases; unmatched junction nucleotides: 10. The CDR3 runs 17 residues. From germline, CDR1 is ENHRY and CDR2 SYGVKD.

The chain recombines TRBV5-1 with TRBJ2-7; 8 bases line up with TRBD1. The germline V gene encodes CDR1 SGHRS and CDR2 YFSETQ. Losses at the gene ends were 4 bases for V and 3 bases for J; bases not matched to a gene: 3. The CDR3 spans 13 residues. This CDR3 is CASSTGQGYEQYF. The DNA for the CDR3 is TGCGCCAGCAGCACCGGACAGGGCTACGAGCAGTACTTC.

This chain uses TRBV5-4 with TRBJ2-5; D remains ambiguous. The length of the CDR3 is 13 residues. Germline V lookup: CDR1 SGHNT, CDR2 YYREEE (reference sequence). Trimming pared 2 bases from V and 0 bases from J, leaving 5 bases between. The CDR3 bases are TGTGCCAGCAGCTTACCTAACCAAGAGACCCAGTACTTC. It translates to CASSLPNQETQYF.

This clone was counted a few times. The CDR3 DNA reads as TGTGCCGTTGGGACTAGCGGGAGCCCCTACAATGAGCAGTTCTTC. Protein sequence: CAVGTSGSPYNEQFF. The chain links TRBV10-3 to TRBJ2-1; 14 bases are a match to TRBD2. Losses at the gene ends were 11 bases for V and 2 bases for J; bases not matched to a gene: 5. From germline, CDR1 is ENHRY and CDR2 SYGVKD. The CDR3 consists of 15 residues.

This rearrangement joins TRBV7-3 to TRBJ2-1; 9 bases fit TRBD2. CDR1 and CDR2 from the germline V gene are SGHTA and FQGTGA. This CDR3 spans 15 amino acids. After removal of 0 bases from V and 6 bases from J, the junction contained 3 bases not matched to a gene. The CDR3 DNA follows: TGTGCCAGCAGCTTAACGCGGGAGGGCCGCAATGAGCAGTTCTTC. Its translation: CASSLTREGRNEQFF.

The CDR3 here is CASSLGGAGGPTGTQYF. CDR3 in DNA: TGTGCCAGCAGCCTCGGCGGGGCGGGAGGACCAACAGGGACGCAGTATTTT. This chain connects TRBV7-2 to TRBJ2-3; 8 bases match TRBD2. The V gene end was trimmed by 5 bases and the J gene end by 9 bases; junction bases not matched to a gene: 19. Germline V gene sequence: CDR1 SGHTA, CDR2 FQGNSA. CDR3 size: 17 residues.

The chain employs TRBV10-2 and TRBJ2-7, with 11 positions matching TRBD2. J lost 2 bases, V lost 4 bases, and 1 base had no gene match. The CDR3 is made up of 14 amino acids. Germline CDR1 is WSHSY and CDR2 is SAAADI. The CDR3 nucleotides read TGCGCCAGCAGTGTTAGCGGGAGGGCCTACGAGCAGTACTTC. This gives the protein CASSVSGRAYEQYF.

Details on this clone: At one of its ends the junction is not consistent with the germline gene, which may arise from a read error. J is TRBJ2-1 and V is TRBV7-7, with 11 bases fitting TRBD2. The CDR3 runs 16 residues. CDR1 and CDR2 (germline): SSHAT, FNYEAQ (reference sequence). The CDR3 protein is CASSPGSTSGSYEQFF. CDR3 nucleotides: TGTGCTAGCAGCCCCGGCTCTACTAGCGGGAGTTATGAGCAGTTCTTC.

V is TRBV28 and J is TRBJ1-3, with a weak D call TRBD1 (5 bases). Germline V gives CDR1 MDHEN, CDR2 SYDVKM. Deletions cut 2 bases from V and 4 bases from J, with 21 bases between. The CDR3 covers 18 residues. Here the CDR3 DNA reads TGTGCCAGCAGTTTAGGCGGAGGGGAGCATCTCTCCGGAAACACCATATATTTT. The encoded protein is CASSLGGGEHLSGNTIYF.

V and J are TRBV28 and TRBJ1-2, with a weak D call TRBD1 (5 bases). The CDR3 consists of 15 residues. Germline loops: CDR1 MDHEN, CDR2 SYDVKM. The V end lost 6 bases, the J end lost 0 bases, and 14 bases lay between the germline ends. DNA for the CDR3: TGTGCCAGCAGGCAGACAGAGCAAACTAACTATGGCTACACCTTC. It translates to CASRQTEQTNYGYTF.

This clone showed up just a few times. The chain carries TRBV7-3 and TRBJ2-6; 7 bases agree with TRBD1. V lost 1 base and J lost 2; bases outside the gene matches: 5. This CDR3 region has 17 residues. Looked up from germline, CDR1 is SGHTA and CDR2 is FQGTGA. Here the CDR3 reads CASSLRSTGAGANVLTF. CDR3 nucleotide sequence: TGTGCCAGCAGCTTAAGGAGTACAGGGGCTGGGGCCAACGTCCTGACTTTC.

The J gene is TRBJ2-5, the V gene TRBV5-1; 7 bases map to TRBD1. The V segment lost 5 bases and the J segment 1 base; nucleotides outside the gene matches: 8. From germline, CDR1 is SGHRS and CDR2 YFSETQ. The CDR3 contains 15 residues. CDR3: CASSSDRAVQETQYF. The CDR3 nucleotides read TGCGCCAGCAGTAGCGACAGGGCGGTCCAAGAGACCCAGTACTTC.

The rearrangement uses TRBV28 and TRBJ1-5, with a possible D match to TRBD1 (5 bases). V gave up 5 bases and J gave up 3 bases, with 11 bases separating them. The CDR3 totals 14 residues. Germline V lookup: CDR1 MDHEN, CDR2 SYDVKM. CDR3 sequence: CASSRGSANQPQHF. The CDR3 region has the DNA TGTGCCAGCAGTAGGGGTTCGGCCAATCAGCCCCAGCATTTT.

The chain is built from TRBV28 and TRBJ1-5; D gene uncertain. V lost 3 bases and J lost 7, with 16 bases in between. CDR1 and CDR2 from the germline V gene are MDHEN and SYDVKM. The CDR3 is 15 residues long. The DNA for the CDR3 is TGTGCCAGCAGTTTCTTTGGGTCAGGTAACCAGCCCCAGCATTTT. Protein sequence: CASSFFGSGNQPQHF.

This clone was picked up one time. The CDR3 DNA is TGCAGCGCTGGCCAGGGCCTCTATGGCTACACCTTC. Encoded protein: CSAGQGLYGYTF. V usage is TRBV29-1 and J usage is TRBJ1-2; D might be TRBD1 (5 bases). The germline V gene has CDR1 SQVTM and CDR2 ANQGSEA. This CDR3 is built from 12 residues. Trimming left V 7 bases short and J 4 bases short, with 13 bases between.

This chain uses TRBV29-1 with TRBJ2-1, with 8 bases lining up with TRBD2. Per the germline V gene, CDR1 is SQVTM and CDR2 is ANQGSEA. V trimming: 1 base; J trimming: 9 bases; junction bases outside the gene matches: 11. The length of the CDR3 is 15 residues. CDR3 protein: CSVEVRLAGGGEQFF. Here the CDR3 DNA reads TGCAGCGTTGAAGTTAGGCTAGCGGGCGGGGGTGAGCAGTTCTTC.

The CDR3, as DNA: TGTGCCAGCGGCCACTCTCGAGGACTAGCGGGGCCCCCTTACAATGAGCAGTTCTTC. It is translated as CASGHSRGLAGPPYNEQFF. The rearrangement joins TRBV28 to TRBJ2-1, with 12 bases aligning to TRBD2. V dropped 8 bases and J dropped 4; count of bases not matched to a gene: 18. Germline lookup yields CDR1 MDHEN and CDR2 SYDVKM. This CDR3 has 19 residues.

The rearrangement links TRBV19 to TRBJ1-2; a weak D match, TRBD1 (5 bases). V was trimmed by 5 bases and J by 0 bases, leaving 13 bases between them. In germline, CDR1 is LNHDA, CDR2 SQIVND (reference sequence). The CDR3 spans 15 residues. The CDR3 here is CASSRTREANYGYTF. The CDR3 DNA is TGTGCCAGTAGTCGAACCAGGGAAGCTAACTATGGCTACACCTTC.

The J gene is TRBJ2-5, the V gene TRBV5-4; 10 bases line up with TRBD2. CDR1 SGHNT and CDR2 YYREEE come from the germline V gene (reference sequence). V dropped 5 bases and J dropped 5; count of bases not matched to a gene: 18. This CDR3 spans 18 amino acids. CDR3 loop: CASSPSGQAGGPGETQYF. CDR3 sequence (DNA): TGTGCCAGCAGTCCATCCGGGCAAGCGGGAGGGCCCGGGGAGACCCAGTACTTC.

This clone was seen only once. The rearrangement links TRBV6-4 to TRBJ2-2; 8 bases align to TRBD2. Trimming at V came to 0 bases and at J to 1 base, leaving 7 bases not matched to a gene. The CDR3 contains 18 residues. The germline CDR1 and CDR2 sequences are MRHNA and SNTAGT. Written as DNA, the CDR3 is TGTGCCAGCAGTGACTCGGCCTCTAGCGGGTTGAACACCGGGGAGCTGTTTTTT. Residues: CASSDSASSGLNTGELFF.

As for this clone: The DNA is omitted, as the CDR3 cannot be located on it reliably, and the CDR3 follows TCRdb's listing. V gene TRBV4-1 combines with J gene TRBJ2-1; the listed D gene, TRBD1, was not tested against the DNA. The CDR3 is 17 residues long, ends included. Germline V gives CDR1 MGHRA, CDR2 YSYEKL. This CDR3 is CASSYLGVGQGTRIRIF.

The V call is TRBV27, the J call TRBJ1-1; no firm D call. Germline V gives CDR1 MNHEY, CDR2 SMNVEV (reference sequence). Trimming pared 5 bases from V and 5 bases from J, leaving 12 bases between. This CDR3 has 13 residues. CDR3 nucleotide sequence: TGTGCCAGCAGTATGGGCCCCCGAACTGAAGCTTTCTTT. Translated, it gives CASSMGPRTEAFF.

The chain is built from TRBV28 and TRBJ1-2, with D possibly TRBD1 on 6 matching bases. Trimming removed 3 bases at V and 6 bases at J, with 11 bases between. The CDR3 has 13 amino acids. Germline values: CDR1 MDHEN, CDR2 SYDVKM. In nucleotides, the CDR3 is TGTGCCAGCAGTTTGGGAGGGGGAAATGGCTACACCTTC. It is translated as CASSLGGGNGYTF.

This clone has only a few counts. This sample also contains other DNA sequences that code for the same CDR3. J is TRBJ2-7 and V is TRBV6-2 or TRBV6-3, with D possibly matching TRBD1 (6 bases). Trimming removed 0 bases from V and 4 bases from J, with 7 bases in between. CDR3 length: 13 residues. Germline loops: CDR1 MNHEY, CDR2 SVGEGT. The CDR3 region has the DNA TGTGCCAGCAGTTACTCGAGGGGGTACGAGCAGTACTTC. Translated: CASSYSRGYEQYF.

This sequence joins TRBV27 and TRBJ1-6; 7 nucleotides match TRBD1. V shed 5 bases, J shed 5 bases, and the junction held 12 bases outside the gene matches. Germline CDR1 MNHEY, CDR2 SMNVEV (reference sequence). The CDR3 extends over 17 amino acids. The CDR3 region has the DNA TGTGCCAGCAGTCTCACCCCCTACAGGGGTAATAATTCACCCCTCCACTTT. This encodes CASSLTPYRGNNSPLHF.